What follows are 9 T cell receptor beta chains derived from one specimen sequenced in a study of shared clonotypes between healthy human individuals (dated by TCRdb to 2020 to 2021). CD8 naive samples were CD45RO-negative cells positively selected for CCR7, giving a CD45RA+CCR7+ population that excluded TemRA cells. To prepare the library, the immunoSEQ multiplex PCR assay was applied. TCRdb re-hosts the immuneACCESS table, in-frame sequences only. Its copies lack some clones; in the studies checked, an unresolved V gene accounts for under half of them, and the cause for the rest is not known. Across this sample there are more than 550,000 clones, with around 92% seen only once. The ten largest account for roughly 22% of the sample. The specimen was naive CD8+ T cells sorted from blood. This specimen's cell subset or site label, per the study, means: CD45RA+CCR7+. These receptors all come from a man aged 25 to 40 in good health.

The chain carries TRBV27 and TRBJ2-7; 7 bases are a match to TRBD1. Germline assignment: CDR1 MNHEY and CDR2 SMNVEV (reference sequence). The CDR3 contains 16 residues. The trim removed 2 bases at V and 0 bases at J, leaving 7 bases unmatched. The CDR3 DNA reads as TGTGCCAGCAGTTTAGGGGCGACAGGGAGCTCCTACGAGCAGTACTTC. This translates into CASSLGATGSSYEQYF.

This rearrangement joins TRBV7-2 to TRBJ2-1; TRBD1 or TRBD2 may be the D gene (5 bases each). The CDR3 loop spans 15 amino acids. The V end was cut by 2 bases, the J end by 6 bases, with 14 bases between. The germline V gene encodes CDR1 SGHTA and CDR2 FQGNSA. The CDR3 region is CASSLTRDPANEQFF. Here the CDR3 DNA reads TGTGCCAGCAGCTTAACCCGGGACCCTGCCAATGAGCAGTTCTTC.

DNA of the CDR3: TGTGCCAGCAGTGACTCCACAGGTAGGGGGGAGCGGGAGATGGGCACAGATACGCAGTATTTT. It yields the protein CASSDSTGRGEREMGTDTQYF. The rearrangement links TRBV6-4 to TRBJ2-3; 8 nucleotides line up with TRBD2. The CDR3 is made up of 21 amino acids. V gave up 0 bases and J gave up 1 base; unmatched junction bases: 18. From germline, CDR1 is MRHNA and CDR2 SNTAGT.

This sequence joins TRBV15 and TRBJ1-3; 9 nucleotides align to TRBD1. V shed 5 bases, J shed 3 bases, and the junction held 5 bases outside the gene matches. Germline values: CDR1 LNHNV, CDR2 YYDKDF (reference sequence). The CDR3 totals 15 residues. The CDR3 spells CATSHDRGFGNTIYF. As DNA, the CDR3 is TGTGCCACCAGCCATGACAGGGGGTTTGGAAACACCATATATTTT.

In the case of this clone: The sample contains more than one DNA sequence encoding this CDR3. The genes are TRBV27 and TRBJ2-7; no reliable D call. V gave up 2 bases and J gave up 2 bases, with 7 bases separating them. The CDR3 is made up of 13 amino acids. Germline V gene sequence: CDR1 MNHEY, CDR2 SMNVEV (reference sequence). CDR3 residues: CASSLGRTYEQYF. DNA for the CDR3: TGTGCCAGCAGTTTAGGGCGGACCTACGAGCAGTACTTC.

The chain links TRBV5-1 to TRBJ2-7; weak D call: TRBD2 (8 bases). The CDR3 covers 16 residues. The germline V gene encodes CDR1 SGHRS and CDR2 YFSETQ. Trimming took off 4 bases at V and 2 bases at J, with 19 bases between the two ends. The chain's CDR3 is CASSPGGVDRAYEQYF. The CDR3 DNA follows: TGCGCCAGCAGCCCCGGGGGGGTAGACAGGGCCTACGAGCAGTACTTC.

This clone was seen a few times. A far bigger clonotype differs at one base, so this is likely a read error. Within the sample, other DNA sequences also encode this same CDR3. The chain has TRBV27 and TRBJ2-1; D remains unclear. Germline CDR1 MNHEY, CDR2 SMNVEV (reference sequence). V was pared by 1 base and J by 6 bases, with 1 base between. The CDR3 loop spans 11 amino acids. The CDR3 reads CASSLFNEQFF. The CDR3 DNA sequence: TGTGCCAGCAGTTTATTCAATGAGCAGTTCTTC.

This rearrangement joins TRBV5-4 to TRBJ2-7; 10 bases match TRBD1. This CDR3 region has 16 residues. Germline loops: CDR1 SGHNT, CDR2 YYREEE (reference sequence). V trimming: 1 base; J trimming: 4 bases; junction bases outside the gene matches: 8. The CDR3 sequence: CASSLTRTGGGYEQYF. CDR3 bases: TGTGCCAGCAGCTTGACCAGGACAGGGGGTGGGTACGAGCAGTACTTC.

V and J are TRBV14 and TRBJ1-4, with D perhaps matching TRBD1 (6 bases). This CDR3 has 19 residues. Germline V gene lookup returns CDR1 SGHDN and CDR2 FVKESK. V lost 3 bases to trimming and J lost 0 bases, with 20 bases between them. The CDR3 sequence is CASSQTFEAGEATNEKLFF. As DNA, the CDR3 is TGTGCCAGCAGCCAGACCTTCGAGGCAGGGGAGGCAACTAATGAAAAACTGTTTTTT.